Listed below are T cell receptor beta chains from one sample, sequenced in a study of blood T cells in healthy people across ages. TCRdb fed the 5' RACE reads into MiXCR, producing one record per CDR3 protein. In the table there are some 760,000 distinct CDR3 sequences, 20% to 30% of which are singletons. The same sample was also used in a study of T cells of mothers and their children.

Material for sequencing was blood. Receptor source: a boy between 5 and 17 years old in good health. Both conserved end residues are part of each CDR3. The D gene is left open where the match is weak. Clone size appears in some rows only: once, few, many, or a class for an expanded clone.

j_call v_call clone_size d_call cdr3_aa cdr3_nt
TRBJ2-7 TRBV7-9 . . CASSFPGRGVDEQYF TGTGCCAGCAGCTTCCCCGGGCGGGGCGTCGACGAGCAGTACTTC
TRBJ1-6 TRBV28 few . CASRSGAAPLHF TGTGCCAGCAGATCCGGGGCGGCACCCCTCCACTTT
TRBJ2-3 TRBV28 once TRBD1 CASSPLTGGLKDTQYF TGTGCCAGCAGTCCACTCACAGGGGGGCTGAAGGATACGCAGTATTTT
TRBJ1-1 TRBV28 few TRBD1 CASSSHTGKGADTEAFF TGTGCCAGCAGTTCACATACCGGAAAGGGGGCGGACACTGAAGCTTTCTTT
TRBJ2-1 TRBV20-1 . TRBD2 CSANPGTSAKNEQFF TGCAGTGCCAACCCCGGGACTAGCGCGAAAAATGAGCAGTTCTTC
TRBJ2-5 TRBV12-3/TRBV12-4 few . CASSVGSRETQYF TGTGCCAGCAGTGTAGGGTCTAGGGAGACCCAGTACTTC
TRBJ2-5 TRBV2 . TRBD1 CASRDRGRVGAQYF TGTGCCAGCCGGGACAGGGGCCGGGTTGGGGCCCAGTACTTC
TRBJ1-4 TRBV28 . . CASSFRVLPHEKLFF TGTGCCAGCAGCTTTCGGGTGCTCCCGCATGAAAAACTGTTTTTT
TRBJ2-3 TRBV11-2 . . CASSSDSHTQYF TGTGCCAGCAGCAGTGACAGCCATACGCAGTATTTT
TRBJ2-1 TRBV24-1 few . CATAIYGEQFF TGTGCCACCGCCATCTATGGTGAGCAGTTCTTC
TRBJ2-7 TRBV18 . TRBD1 CASSEGQIYEQYF TGTGCCAGCTCAGAGGGACAGATCTACGAGCAGTACTTC
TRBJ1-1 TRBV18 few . CASSPRGEGSTEAFF TGTGCCAGCTCACCCCGCGGGGAGGGGTCCACTGAAGCTTTCTTT
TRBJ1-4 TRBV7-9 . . CASSAQDEKLFF TGTGCCAGCAGCGCCCAGGATGAAAAACTGTTTTTT
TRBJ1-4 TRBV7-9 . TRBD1 CASSPTGGVNEKLFF TGTGCCAGCAGCCCGACAGGGGGAGTTAATGAAAAACTGTTTTTT
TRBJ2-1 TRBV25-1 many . CASSVHGTPGYNEQFF TGTGCCAGCAGTGTACACGGGACACCCGGCTACAATGAGCAGTTCTTC